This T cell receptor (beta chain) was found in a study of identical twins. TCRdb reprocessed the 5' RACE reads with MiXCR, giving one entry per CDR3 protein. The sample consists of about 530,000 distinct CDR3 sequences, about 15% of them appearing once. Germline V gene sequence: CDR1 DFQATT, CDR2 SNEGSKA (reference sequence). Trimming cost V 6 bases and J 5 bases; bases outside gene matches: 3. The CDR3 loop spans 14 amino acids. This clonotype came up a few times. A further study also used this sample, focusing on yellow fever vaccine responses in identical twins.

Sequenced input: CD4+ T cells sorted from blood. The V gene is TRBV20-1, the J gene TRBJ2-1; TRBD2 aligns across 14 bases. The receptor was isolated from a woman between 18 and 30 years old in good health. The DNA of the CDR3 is TGCAGTGCCAGACTAGCGGGGGGGAACAATGAGCAGTTCTTC. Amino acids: CSARLAGGNNEQFF.